Listed here are 24 T cell receptor beta chains from one sample, sequenced in a study of T-cell reconstitution after alpha-beta-depleted transplantation in children. Library preparation (for TCRbeta) was performed with unique molecular identifiers. TCRdb used MiXCR to reprocess the PCR reads, holding one entry per CDR3 protein. The sample lists 800,000 to 1,000,000 distinct CDR3 sequences, less than 30% occurring once. The source was PBMCs, mostly from graft donor cells, collected 360 days after TCRalphabeta/CD19-depleted stem cell transplant. The origin of the receptors is a boy in the first two years of life who had a stem cell transplant for SCID, so the T cells may come from the graft donor.

This clonotype showed up just a few times. J is TRBJ1-1 and V is TRBV6-2 or TRBV6-3; D is perhaps TRBD1 (5 bases). Trimming stripped 4 bases from V and 1 base from J, with 16 bases between. The CDR3 totals 16 residues. Germline CDR1 reads MNHEY; CDR2 reads SVGEGT. The CDR3 is CASSSPKGAPNTEAFF. CDR3 DNA: TGTGCCAGCAGTTCCCCGAAAGGGGCACCGAACACTGAAGCTTTCTTT.

The rearrangement joins TRBV20-1 to TRBJ2-5; either TRBD1 or TRBD2 may fit D (6 bases each). V was clipped by 2 bases and J by 1 base, with 11 bases between them. This CDR3 region has 14 residues. Looked up from germline, CDR1 is DFQATT and CDR2 is SNEGSKA (reference sequence). This CDR3 reads CSARRGAFQETQYF. The CDR3 DNA is TGCAGTGCTAGAAGGGGGGCCTTCCAAGAGACCCAGTACTTC.

This clonotype was counted between two and nine times. V is TRBV28 and J is TRBJ2-7; 10 nucleotides agree with TRBD2. The trim removed 2 bases at V and 5 bases at J, leaving 6 bases unmatched. The V gene's germline CDR1 is MDHEN and CDR2 SYDVKM. The CDR3 runs 15 residues. The CDR3 is CASSLELAGYHEQYF. CDR3 bases: TGTGCCAGCAGTTTAGAACTAGCGGGGTACCACGAGCAGTACTTC.

This clonotype showed up just a few times. The chain couples TRBV20-1 to TRBJ2-7, with D possibly TRBD1 on 6 matching bases. CDR1 is DFQATT, CDR2 SNEGSKA, per germline (reference sequence). Deletions cut 6 bases from V and 3 bases from J, with 12 bases between. The CDR3 is 12 amino acids. CDR3 loop: CSASGDNYEQYF. The CDR3 DNA follows: TGCAGTGCCAGTGGGGACAACTACGAGCAGTACTTC.

This clonotype showed up just a few times. The chain employs TRBV9 and TRBJ2-7; 9 bases map to TRBD2. CDR1 and CDR2 from the germline V gene are SGDLS and YYNGEE. CDR3 length: 16 amino acids. Trimming took 0 bases from V and 5 from J; bases not matched to a gene: 9. CDR3 DNA sequence: TGTGCCAGCAGCGTAGATGCGTCTAGCGGGATGCACGAGCAGTACTTC. Residues: CASSVDASSGMHEQYF.

This chain joins TRBV6-2 or TRBV6-3 and TRBJ1-5; D is ambiguous. Between the trimmed V and J ends, which lost 2 bases and 0 bases, there was a span of 2 bases. This CDR3 region has 13 residues. CDR1 and CDR2 (germline): MNHEY, SVGEGT. CDR3 nucleotide sequence: TGTGCCAGCAGTTACCTTAGCAATCAGCCCCAGCATTTT. Its translation: CASSYLSNQPQHF.

V usage is TRBV4-1 and J usage is TRBJ1-1; D call uncertain. V was cut by 5 bases and J by 8 bases, with 9 bases left in between. CDR3 length: 11 amino acids. The germline V gene has CDR1 MGHRA and CDR2 YSYEKL. The CDR3 DNA sequence: TGCGCCAGCAGCGACGGGTACGAAGCTTTCTTT. Protein product: CASSDGYEAFF.

This clonotype was seen at least ten times. J is TRBJ2-2 and V is TRBV28, with a possible D match to TRBD2 (6 bases). V gave up 5 bases and J gave up 1 base, with 14 bases separating them. Looked up from germline, CDR1 is MDHEN and CDR2 is SYDVKM. This CDR3 contains 16 residues. This CDR3 reads CASSPPIAENTGELFF. The CDR3 region has the DNA TGTGCCAGCAGTCCTCCAATAGCGGAGAACACCGGGGAGCTGTTTTTT.

The rearrangement uses TRBV3-1 and TRBJ1-1, with D unclear. The germline CDR1 and CDR2 sequences are LGHDT and YNNKEL (reference sequence). The CDR3 has 13 amino acids. Trimming shortened V by 1 base and J by 1 base, and 4 bases separated the two germline ends. The CDR3 loop reads CASSQAWNTEAFF. CDR3 sequence (DNA): TGTGCCAGCAGCCAAGCGTGGAACACTGAAGCTTTCTTT.

The chain uses TRBV5-5 and TRBJ2-7; TRBD1 aligns across 9 bases. Unmatched junction bases numbered 14, after V lost 4 bases and J lost 9 bases. CDR3 length: 15 amino acids. CDR1 SGHKS and CDR2 YYEKEE come from the germline V gene (reference sequence). The CDR3, as DNA: TGTGCCAGCAGCCCGAACCGGGACAGGGTGTCTGGGCAGTACTTC. Amino acids: CASSPNRDRVSGQYF.

The CDR3 coding sequence is TGTGCCAGCAGCAGACGCCGCGGGGACAAAAACATTCAGTACTTC. Translating gives CASSRRRGDKNIQYF. The chain combines TRBV14 with TRBJ2-4; weak D call: TRBD2 (6 bases). Trimming took off 5 bases at V and 3 bases at J, with 14 bases between the two ends. This CDR3 has 15 residues. The germline V gene encodes CDR1 SGHDN and CDR2 FVKESK.

The J gene is TRBJ2-5, the V gene TRBV5-1; D is perhaps TRBD1 (6 bases). Trimming left V 0 bases short and J 4 bases short, with 13 bases between. The CDR3 extends over 15 amino acids. Germline CDR1 reads SGHRS; CDR2 reads YFSETQ. The chain's CDR3 is CASSLGTGTTETQYF. CDR3 sequence (DNA): TGCGCCAGCAGCTTGGGAACCGGGACAACAGAGACCCAGTACTTC. Full variable domain (outside the CDR3, taken from reference TRBV5-1 and TRBJ2-5): KAGVTQTPRYLIKTRGQQVTLSCSPISGHRSVSWYQQTPGQGLQFLFEYFSETQRNKGNFPGRFSGRQFSNSRSEMNVSTLELGDSALYLCASSLGTGTTETQYFGPGTRLLVL.

A few counts support this clonotype. CDR3 DNA: TGCAGTGCTAGGTCTCAGGGACGATCCTACGAGCAGTACTTC. Protein product: CSARSQGRSYEQYF. This chain connects TRBV20-1 to TRBJ2-7; D might be TRBD1 or TRBD2, each matching 5 bases. V was shortened by 3 bases and J by 1 base, with 13 bases between the two germline ends. Germline CDR1 and CDR2: DFQATT and SNEGSKA (reference sequence). The CDR3 runs to 14 residues.

This clonotype was counted between two and nine times. The chain combines TRBV20-1 with TRBJ2-2; 8 nucleotides line up with TRBD2. There are 14 residues in the CDR3. Germline trimming cut 3 bases from V and 6 bases from J; bases unmatched to any gene: 6. Germline V lookup: CDR1 DFQATT, CDR2 SNEGSKA (reference sequence). CDR3 in amino acids: CSARVFGGAGELFF. In DNA, the CDR3 is TGCAGTGCTAGGGTCTTCGGGGGGGCCGGGGAGCTGTTTTTT.

The chain couples TRBV6-5 to TRBJ1-4; tentative D call: TRBD1 (5 bases). The V end lost 2 bases, the J end lost 9 bases, and 16 bases lay between the germline ends. This CDR3 has 15 amino acids. Germline CDR1 is MNHEY and CDR2 is SVGAGI. The CDR3 nucleotides read TGTGCCAGCAGTTACCAGGAGGGGTCCGCTAAAAAACTGTTTTTT. Translating it yields CASSYQEGSAKKLFF.

V usage is TRBV4-1 and J usage is TRBJ2-3; 9 bases line up with TRBD1. The J segment lost 5 bases and the V segment lost 4 bases, leaving 10 bases of the junction unmatched. The CDR3 has 16 residues. CDR1 is MGHRA and CDR2 is YSYEKL in the germline V gene. In DNA, the CDR3 is TGCGCCAGCAGCCGAACCGGGACAGGGTCAGGAGATACGCAGTATTTT. Translation gives CASSRTGTGSGDTQYF.

The chain combines TRBV10-3 with TRBJ2-3; D remains ambiguous. Germline V gene lookup returns CDR1 ENHRY and CDR2 SYGVKD. Deletions cut 5 bases from V and 2 bases from J, with 11 bases between. The CDR3 has 14 residues. The CDR3 DNA follows: TGTGCCATCAGTAAAAACCTCTTCACAGATACGCAGTATTTT. Translation: CAISKNLFTDTQYF.

This clonotype was observed many times. V usage is TRBV7-9 and J usage is TRBJ1-1; 7 bases line up with TRBD1. Germline lookup yields CDR1 SEHNR and CDR2 FQNEAQ (reference sequence). This CDR3 has 13 residues. The V and J ends lost 4 bases and 5 bases, in that order; junction bases with no gene match: 4. CDR3 region: CASSSSGGTEAFF. The CDR3 nucleotides are TGTGCCAGCAGCTCTTCAGGGGGAACTGAAGCTTTCTTT.

This chain uses TRBV28 with TRBJ1-1; no clear D. CDR3 length: 15 amino acids. Germline-derived CDR1 and CDR2 are MDHEN and SYDVKM. The germline V and J ends were trimmed by 7 bases and 6 bases, with 21 bases remaining between them. The CDR3 is CASTPRGQVPPEAFF. The CDR3 DNA reads TGTGCCAGCACCCCCCGTGGGCAGGTCCCACCTGAAGCTTTCTTT.

This clonotype was counted a few times. This chain joins TRBV4-1 and TRBJ1-1, with TRBD1 identical over 7 bases. This CDR3 comprises 14 residues. Germline assignment: CDR1 MGHRA and CDR2 YSYEKL. Trimming at V came to 5 bases and at J to 4 bases, leaving 7 bases not matched to a gene. The CDR3 bases are TGCGCCAGCAGCTTCAGACAGGGTATCACTGAAGCTTTCTTT. Amino acid sequence: CASSFRQGITEAFF.

This clonotype has more than one count but fewer than ten. The CDR3 DNA follows: TGCGCCAGCAGTGCGAGCGGGGGGGCTGGGGCCAACGTCCTGACTTTC. Its protein product is CASSASGGAGANVLTF. The V gene is TRBV5-1, the J gene TRBJ2-6; the match to TRBD2 covers 10 bases. After removal of 5 bases from V and 2 bases from J, the junction contained 4 bases not matched to a gene. Germline loops: CDR1 SGHRS, CDR2 YFSETQ. The CDR3 covers 16 residues.

This clonotype came up a few times. CDR3 DNA sequence: TGCGCCAGCAGCTTGTCCCAGGGGGCTGCTGAGCAGTTCTTC. Translated, it gives CASSLSQGAAEQFF. The V and J genes are TRBV5-1 and TRBJ2-1, with 8 bases that match TRBD1. The CDR3 has 14 amino acids. The junction had 6 bases not matched to a gene; V was cut back by 1 base and J by 9 bases. Germline V gene sequence: CDR1 SGHRS, CDR2 YFSETQ.

This chain uses TRBV5-1 with TRBJ2-5; TRBD1 might be the D (6 bases). Deletions cut 0 bases from V and 5 bases from J, with 20 bases between. This CDR3 is 17 amino acids long. Germline CDR1 reads SGHRS; CDR2 reads YFSETQ. DNA for the CDR3: TGCGCCAGCAGCTTGGGGGGGCGAACTCATTCTCCCGAGACCCAGTACTTC. Translating it yields CASSLGGRTHSPETQYF.

In its sample, this clonotype was seen a few times. The V call is TRBV27, the J call TRBJ1-5; D is possibly TRBD1 (6 bases). CDR1 is MNHEY and CDR2 is SMNVEV in the germline V gene (reference sequence). This CDR3 is built from 17 residues. Trimming took off 5 bases at V and 3 bases at J, with 20 bases between the two ends. In DNA, the CDR3 is TGTGCCAGCAGTCCAATCAGGACAAGGGGGGTCAATCAGCCCCAGCATTTT. It specifies CASSPIRTRGVNQPQHF.